This TCR beta chain came from a study of CD8 T cells in ankylosing spondylitis. The sample holds a few counts of this clonotype. The target antigen is unknown. MiXCR was run by TCRdb on the 5' RACE reads, yielding one entry per CDR3 protein. The sample lists fewer than 130,000 distinct CDR3 sequences, 24% seen once, with about 12% in the top ten. Study-level points and caveats: Past studies reported some motif variants in reactive arthritis synovial fluid and blood. Disease-linked clones reportedly concentrated significantly in matched ankylosing spondylitis synovial fluid. There was a TCR beta motif, made of 7 or 8 highly homologous variants, that appeared characteristic of ankylosing spondylitis blood.

V was pared by 2 bases and J by 3 bases, with 9 bases between. Germline CDR1 reads SGHRS; CDR2 reads YFSETQ. The CDR3 loop spans 14 amino acids. The chain combines TRBV5-1 with TRBJ2-1; D ambiguous. Sequenced: synovial fluid, either unsorted or a sorted T cell fraction (not recorded which). The receptor comes from a male donor with ankylosing spondylitis. The CDR3 here is CASSFENSYNEQFF. The CDR3 DNA is TGCGCCAGCAGCTTTGAGAACAGCTACAATGAGCAGTTCTTC. Full variable domain (missing parts from reference TRBV5-1 and TRBJ2-1): KAGVTQTPRYLIKTRGQQVTLSCSPISGHRSVSWYQQTPGQGLQFLFEYFSETQRNKGNFPGRFSGRQFSNSRSEMNVSTLELGDSALYLCASSFENSYNEQFFGPGTRLTVL.